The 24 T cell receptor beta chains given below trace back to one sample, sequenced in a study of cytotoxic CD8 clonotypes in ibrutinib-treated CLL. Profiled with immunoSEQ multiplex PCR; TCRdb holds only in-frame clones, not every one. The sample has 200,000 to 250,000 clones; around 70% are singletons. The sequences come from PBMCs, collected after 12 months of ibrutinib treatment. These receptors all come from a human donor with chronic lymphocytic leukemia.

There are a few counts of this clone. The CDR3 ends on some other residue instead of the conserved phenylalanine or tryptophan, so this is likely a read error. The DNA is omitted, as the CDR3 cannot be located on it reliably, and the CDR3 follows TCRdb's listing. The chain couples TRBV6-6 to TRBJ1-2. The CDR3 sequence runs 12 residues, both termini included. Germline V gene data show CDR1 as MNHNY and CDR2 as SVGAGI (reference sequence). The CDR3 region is CASSYGGDGPVL.

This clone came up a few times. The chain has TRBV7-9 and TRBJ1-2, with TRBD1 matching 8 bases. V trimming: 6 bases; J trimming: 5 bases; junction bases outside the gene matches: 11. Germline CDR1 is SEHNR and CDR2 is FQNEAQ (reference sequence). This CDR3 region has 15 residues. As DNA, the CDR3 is TGTGCCAGCAGGACGAACAGGGGGGAAGGGTATGGCTACACCTTC. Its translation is CASRTNRGEGYGYTF. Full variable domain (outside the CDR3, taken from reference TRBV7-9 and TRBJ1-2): DTGVSQNPRHKITKRGQNVTFRCDPISEHNRLYWYRQTLGQGPEFLTYFQNEAQLEKSRLLSDRFSAERPKGSFSTLEIQRTEQGDSAMYLCASRTNRGEGYGYTFGSGTRLTVV.

The CDR3 spells CASSSSGRNEQFF. CDR3 DNA: TGTGCCAGCAGCTCGAGCGGGAGGAACGAGCAGTTCTTC. The chain employs TRBV7-6 and TRBJ2-1; 9 nucleotides agree with TRBD2. The CDR3 loop spans 13 amino acids. J lost 10 bases, V lost 4 bases, and 5 bases had no gene match. Per germline, CDR1 SGHVS and CDR2 FNYEAQ.

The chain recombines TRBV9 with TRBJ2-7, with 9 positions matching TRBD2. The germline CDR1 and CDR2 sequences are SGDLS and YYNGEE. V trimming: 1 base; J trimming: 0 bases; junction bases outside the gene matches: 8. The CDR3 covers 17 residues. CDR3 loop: CASSVSKAGGGSYEQYF. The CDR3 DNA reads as TGTGCCAGCAGCGTATCCAAAGCGGGGGGCGGCTCCTACGAGCAGTACTTC.

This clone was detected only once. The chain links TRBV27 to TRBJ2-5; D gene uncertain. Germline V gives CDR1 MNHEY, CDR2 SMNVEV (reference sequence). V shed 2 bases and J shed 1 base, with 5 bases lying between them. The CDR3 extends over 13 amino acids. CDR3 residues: CASSLAAQETQYF. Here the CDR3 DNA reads TGTGCCAGCAGTTTAGCTGCCCAAGAGACCCAGTACTTC.

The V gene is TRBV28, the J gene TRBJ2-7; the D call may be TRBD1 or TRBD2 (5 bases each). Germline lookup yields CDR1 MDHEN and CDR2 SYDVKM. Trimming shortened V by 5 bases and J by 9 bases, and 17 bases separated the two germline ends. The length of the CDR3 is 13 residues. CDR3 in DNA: TGTGCCAGCAGTCCGCCGGGGCAGAGGGGGCAGTACTTC. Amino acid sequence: CASSPPGQRGQYF.

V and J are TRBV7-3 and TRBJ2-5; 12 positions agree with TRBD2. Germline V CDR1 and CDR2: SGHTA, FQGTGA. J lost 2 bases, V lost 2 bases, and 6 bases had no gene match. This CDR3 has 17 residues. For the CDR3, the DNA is TGTGCCAGCAGCTTAGGGCTAGCGGGAGGGCCTCAAGAGACCCAGTACTTC. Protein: CASSLGLAGGPQETQYF.

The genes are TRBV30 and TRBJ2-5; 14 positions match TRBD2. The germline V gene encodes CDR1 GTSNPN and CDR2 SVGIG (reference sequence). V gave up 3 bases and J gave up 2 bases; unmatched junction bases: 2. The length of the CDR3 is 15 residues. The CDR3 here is CAWSRTSGGQETQYF. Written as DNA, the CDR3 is TGTGCCTGGAGCCGGACTAGCGGGGGGCAAGAGACCCAGTACTTC.

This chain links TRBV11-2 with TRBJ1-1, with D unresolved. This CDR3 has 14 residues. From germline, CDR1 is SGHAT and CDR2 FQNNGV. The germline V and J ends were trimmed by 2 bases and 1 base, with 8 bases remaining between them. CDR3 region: CASSLKRTNTEAFF. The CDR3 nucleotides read TGTGCCAGCAGCTTAAAACGGACGAACACTGAAGCTTTCTTT.

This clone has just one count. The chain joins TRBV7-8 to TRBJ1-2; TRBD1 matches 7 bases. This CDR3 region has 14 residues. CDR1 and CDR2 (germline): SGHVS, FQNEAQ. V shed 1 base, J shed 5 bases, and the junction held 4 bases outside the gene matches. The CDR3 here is CASSLDRGQYGYTF. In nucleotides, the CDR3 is TGTGCCAGCAGCTTAGATAGGGGACAGTATGGCTACACCTTC.

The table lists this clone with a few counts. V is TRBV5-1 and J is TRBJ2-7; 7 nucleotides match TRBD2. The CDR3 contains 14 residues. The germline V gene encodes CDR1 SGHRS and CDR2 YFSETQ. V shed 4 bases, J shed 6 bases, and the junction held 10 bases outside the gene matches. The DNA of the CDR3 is TGCGCCAGCAGCCCGGCCCCAGCGGGGATCGAGCAGTACTTC. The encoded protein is CASSPAPAGIEQYF.

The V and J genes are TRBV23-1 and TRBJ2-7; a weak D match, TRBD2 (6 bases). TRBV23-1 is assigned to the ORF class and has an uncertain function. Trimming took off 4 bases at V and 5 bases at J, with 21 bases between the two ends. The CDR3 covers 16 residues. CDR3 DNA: TGCGCCAGCAGTCTCCGGGGAGGATCGGACAACCACGAGCAGTACTTC. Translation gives CASSLRGGSDNHEQYF.

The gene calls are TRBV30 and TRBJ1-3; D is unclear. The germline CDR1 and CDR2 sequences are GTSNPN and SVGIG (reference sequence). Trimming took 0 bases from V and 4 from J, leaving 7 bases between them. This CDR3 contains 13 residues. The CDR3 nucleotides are TGTGCCTGGAGTGTTAGTGGCGGAAACACCATATATTTT. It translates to CAWSVSGGNTIYF.

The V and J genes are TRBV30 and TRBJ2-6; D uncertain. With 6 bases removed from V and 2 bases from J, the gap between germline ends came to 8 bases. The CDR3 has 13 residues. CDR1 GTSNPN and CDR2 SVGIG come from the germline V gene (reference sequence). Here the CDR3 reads CACTTPGANVLTF. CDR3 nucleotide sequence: TGTGCCTGTACGACACCTGGGGCCAACGTCCTGACTTTC.

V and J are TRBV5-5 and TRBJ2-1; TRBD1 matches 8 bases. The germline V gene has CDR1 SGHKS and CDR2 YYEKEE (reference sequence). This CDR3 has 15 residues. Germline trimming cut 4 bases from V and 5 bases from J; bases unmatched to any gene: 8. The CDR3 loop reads CASSGQGANNNEQFF. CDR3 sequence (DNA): TGTGCCAGCAGCGGGCAGGGGGCGAACAACAATGAGCAGTTCTTC.

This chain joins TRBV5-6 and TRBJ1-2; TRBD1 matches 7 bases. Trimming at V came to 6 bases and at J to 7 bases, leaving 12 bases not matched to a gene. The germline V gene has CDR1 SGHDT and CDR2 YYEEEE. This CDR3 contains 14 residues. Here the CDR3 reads CASTGIQGGSGYTF. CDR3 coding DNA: TGTGCCAGCACCGGAATCCAGGGGGGAAGTGGCTACACCTTC.

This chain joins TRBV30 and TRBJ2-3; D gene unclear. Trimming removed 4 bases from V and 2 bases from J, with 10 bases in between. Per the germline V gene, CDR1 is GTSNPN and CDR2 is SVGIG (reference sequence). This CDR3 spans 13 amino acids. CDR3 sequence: CAWTRANTDTQYF. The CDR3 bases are TGTGCCTGGACACGGGCCAACACAGATACGCAGTATTTT.

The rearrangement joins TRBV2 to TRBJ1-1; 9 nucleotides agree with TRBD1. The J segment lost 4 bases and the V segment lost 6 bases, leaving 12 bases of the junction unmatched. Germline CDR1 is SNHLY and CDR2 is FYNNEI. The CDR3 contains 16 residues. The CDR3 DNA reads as TGTGCCAGCAGGGGGACAGGGAACCCCTTTGGCACTGAAGCTTTCTTT. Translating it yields CASRGTGNPFGTEAFF.

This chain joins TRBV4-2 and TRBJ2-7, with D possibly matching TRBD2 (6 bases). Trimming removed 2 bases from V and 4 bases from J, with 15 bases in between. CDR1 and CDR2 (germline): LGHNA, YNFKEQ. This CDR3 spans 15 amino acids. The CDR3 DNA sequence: TGTGCCAGCAGCCAAATTACTCTAGCGTCTTACGAGCAGTACTTC. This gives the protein CASSQITLASYEQYF.

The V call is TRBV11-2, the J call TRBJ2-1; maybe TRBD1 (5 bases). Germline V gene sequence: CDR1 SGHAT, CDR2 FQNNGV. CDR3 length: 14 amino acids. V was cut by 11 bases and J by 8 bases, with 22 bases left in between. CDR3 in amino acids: CAVRVGGLSDEQFF. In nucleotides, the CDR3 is TGTGCCGTCAGGGTCGGTGGCCTTTCGGATGAGCAGTTCTTC.

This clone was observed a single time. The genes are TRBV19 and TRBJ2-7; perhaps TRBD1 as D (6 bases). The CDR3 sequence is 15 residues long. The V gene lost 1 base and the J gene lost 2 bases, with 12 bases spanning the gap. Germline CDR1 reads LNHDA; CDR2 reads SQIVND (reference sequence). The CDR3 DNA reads TGTGCCAGTAGTATAGCGGCCCAGGGGCCCTACGAGCAGTACTTC. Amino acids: CASSIAAQGPYEQYF.

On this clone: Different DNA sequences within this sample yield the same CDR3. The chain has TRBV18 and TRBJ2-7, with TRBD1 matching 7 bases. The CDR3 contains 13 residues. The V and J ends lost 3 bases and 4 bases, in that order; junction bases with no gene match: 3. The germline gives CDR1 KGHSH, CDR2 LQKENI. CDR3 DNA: TGTGCCAGCTCACCCGGGACAGATTACGAGCAGTACTTC. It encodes CASSPGTDYEQYF.

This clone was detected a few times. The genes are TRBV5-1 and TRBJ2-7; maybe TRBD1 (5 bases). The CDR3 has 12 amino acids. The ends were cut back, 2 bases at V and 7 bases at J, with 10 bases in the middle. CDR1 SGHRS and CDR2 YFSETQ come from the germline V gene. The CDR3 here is CASSFQGLEQYF. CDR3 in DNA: TGCGCCAGCAGCTTTCAGGGTTTAGAGCAGTACTTC.

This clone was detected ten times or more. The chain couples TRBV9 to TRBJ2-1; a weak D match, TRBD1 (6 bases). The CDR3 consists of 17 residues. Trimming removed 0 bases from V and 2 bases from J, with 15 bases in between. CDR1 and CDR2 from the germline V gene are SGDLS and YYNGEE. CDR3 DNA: TGTGCCAGCAGCGTAGGGCCTCAGGGGAGCACCTACAATGAGCAGTTCTTC. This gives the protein CASSVGPQGSTYNEQFF.